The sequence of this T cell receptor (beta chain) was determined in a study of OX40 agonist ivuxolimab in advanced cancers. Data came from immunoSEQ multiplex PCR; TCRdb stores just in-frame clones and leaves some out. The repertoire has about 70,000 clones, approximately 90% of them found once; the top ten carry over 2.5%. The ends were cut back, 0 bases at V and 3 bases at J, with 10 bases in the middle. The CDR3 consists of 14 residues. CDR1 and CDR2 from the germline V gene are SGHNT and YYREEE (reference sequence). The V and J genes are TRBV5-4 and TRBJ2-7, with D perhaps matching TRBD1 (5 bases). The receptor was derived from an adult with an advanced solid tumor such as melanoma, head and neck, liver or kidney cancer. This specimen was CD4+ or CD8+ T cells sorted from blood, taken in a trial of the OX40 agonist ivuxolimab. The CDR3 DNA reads TGTGCCAGCAGCTTGGCGTCACAGGACTACGAGCAGTACTTC. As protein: CASSLASQDYEQYF.